This T cell receptor beta chain was identified during a study of blood T cell repertoires in COVID-19. Study information: PBMCs, B-cell-depleted T cells, or T cells provided the cDNA or gDNA that made up the material.

The data were produced by immunoSEQ multiplex PCR, yet TCRdb's version contains in-frame clones alone and is incomplete. The table shows about 170,000 clones, with around three quarters occurring only once. V lost 3 bases and J lost 0, with 14 bases in between. CDR3 length equals 16 residues. Per germline, CDR1 LNHNV and CDR2 YYDKDF (reference sequence). What was sequenced was PBMCs or T cells enriched from blood (not recorded which). The clonotype originates from an older woman in a cohort exposed to, infected with or recovered from COVID-19 (not recorded which). V is TRBV15 and J is TRBJ2-5, with D tentatively TRBD2 (6 bases). The CDR3: CATSSATRGYQETQYF. Written as DNA, the CDR3 is TGTGCCACCAGCAGCGCGACTCGGGGGTACCAAGAGACCCAGTACTTC.